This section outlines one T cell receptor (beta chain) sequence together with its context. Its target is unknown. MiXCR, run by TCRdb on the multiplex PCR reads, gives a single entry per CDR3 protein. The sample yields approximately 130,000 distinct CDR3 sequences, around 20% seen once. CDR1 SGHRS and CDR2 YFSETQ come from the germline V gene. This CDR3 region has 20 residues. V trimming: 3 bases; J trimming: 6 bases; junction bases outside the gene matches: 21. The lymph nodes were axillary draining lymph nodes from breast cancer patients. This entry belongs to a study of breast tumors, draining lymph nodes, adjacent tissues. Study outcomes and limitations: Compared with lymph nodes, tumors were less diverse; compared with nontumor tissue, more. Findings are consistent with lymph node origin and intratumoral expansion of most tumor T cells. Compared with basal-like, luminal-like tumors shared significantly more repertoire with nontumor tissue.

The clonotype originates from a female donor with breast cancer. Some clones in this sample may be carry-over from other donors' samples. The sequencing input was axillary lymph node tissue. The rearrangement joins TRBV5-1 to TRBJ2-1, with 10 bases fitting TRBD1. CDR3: CASSWRQGARTYPTTNEQFF. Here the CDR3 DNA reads TGCGCCAGCAGCTGGAGACAGGGGGCAAGGACTTACCCCACCACCAATGAGCAGTTCTTC. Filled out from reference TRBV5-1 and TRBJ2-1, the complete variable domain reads KAGVTQTPRYLIKTRGQQVTLSCSPISGHRSVSWYQQTPGQGLQFLFEYFSETQRNKGNFPGRFSGRQFSNSRSEMNVSTLELGDSALYLCASSWRQGARTYPTTNEQFFGPGTRLTVL.